This T cell receptor (beta chain) was sequenced during a study of blood T cell repertoires in COVID-19. Study-level information: Researchers got acute and convalescent COVID-19 samples from the United States, Italy and Spain. Sample material is recorded as cDNA or gDNA derived from T cells, B-cell-depleted T cells, or PBMCs.

TCRdb's copy holds only in-frame clones and misses some; the assay was immunoSEQ multiplex PCR. The data contain roughly 180,000 clones, more than 80% of them singletons. V dropped 4 bases and J dropped 1; count of bases not matched to a gene: 2. This CDR3 spans 13 amino acids. CDR1 is SQVTM, CDR2 ANQGSEA, per germline. The TCR comes from a human donor in a cohort sampled during active COVID-19. The chain combines TRBV29-1 with TRBJ2-3; TRBD2 matches 7 bases. The sample taken for sequencing was peripheral blood. The CDR3 region has the DNA TGCAGCGTTGCGAGCGGGGGCACAGATACGCAGTATTTT. Its translation: CSVASGGTDTQYF.